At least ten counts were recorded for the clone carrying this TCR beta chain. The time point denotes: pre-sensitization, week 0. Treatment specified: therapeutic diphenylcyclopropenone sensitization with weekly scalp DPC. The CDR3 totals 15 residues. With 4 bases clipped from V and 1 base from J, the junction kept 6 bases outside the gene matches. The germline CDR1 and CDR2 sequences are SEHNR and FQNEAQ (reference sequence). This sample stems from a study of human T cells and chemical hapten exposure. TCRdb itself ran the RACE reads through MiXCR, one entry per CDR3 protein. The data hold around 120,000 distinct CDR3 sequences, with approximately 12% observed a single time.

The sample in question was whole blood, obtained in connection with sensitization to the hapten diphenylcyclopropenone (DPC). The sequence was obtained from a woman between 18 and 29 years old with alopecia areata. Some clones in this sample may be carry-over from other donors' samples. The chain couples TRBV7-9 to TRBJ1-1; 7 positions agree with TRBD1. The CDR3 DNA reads TGTGCCAGCAGCTCCCGGGACAGCCCGAACACTGAAGCTTTCTTT. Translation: CASSSRDSPNTEAFF. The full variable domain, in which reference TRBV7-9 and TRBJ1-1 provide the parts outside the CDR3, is DTGVSQNPRHKITKRGQNVTFRCDPISEHNRLYWYRQTLGQGPEFLTYFQNEAQLEKSRLLSDRFSAERPKGSFSTLEIQRTEQGDSAMYLCASSSRDSPNTEAFFGQGTRLTVV.